One T cell receptor beta chain is described in this entry. Authors' analysis steps: Estimation of nucleated cell counts relied on the amplification of reference gene primers. The method was immunoSEQ multiplex PCR; TCRdb's version includes in-frame clones alone and lacks a portion of them. V and J calls and clone size are as listed in that table; D and trimming were resolved from the DNA. The top ten clones hold about 1.3% of a sample with tens of thousands of clones, around nine tenths of them seen once. The record originates from a study of blood T cell repertoires in COVID-19. Study-wide background: Donors in the United States, Italy and Spain gave samples during acute or convalescent COVID-19. The cDNA or gDNA used as material had been derived from T cells, B-cell-depleted T cells, or PBMCs.

The V end lost 5 bases, the J end lost 5 bases, and 16 bases lay between the germline ends. This CDR3 is 14 amino acids long. The germline gives CDR1 WNHNN, CDR2 SYGVQD (reference sequence). This receptor was taken from a man in his fifties or sixties with acute or convalescent COVID-19. What was sequenced was peripheral blood. The chain is built from TRBV10-1 and TRBJ2-7; D is possibly TRBD2 (6 bases). The chain's CDR3 is CASSSTDGEDEQYF. The CDR3 coding sequence is TGCGCCAGCAGTTCGACGGACGGGGAGGACGAGCAGTACTTC.